The text below deals with one TCR beta chain. The antigen is not known. The sample carries other DNA sequences with the same CDR3. Vbeta (60) and Jbeta (13) primers were used in the PCR. The repertoire was sequenced with immunoSEQ multiplex PCR; TCRdb's copy has only in-frame clones and lacks some. Of 130,000 or so clones in the sample, over 60% were seen once. Although they were nominally healthy when sampled, donors likely had unrecorded immune exposures. The CDR3 spans 15 residues. The data were taken from a study of cytomegalovirus exposure and HLA in healthy donors. Overall study context: Early on, a data release was issued that held tens of millions of unique TCRs from HLA-typed donors.

General study results and limits: While the bulk of TCR sequences proved rare, some public TCRs turned up in many donors. Based on reports, TCR beta sequences accurately predicted HLA-A and HLA-B alleles for most subjects.

Input material: PBMCs. This sequence was found in a female donor in good health and CMV-seronegative. The V and J genes are TRBV21-1 and TRBJ2-7; TRBD1, the table's D call, lacks a check against the DNA. TRBV21-1 is marked as a pseudogene. The CDR3 region is CASSITGCSSYEQYF. The CDR3 region has the DNA TGTGCCAGCAGCATTACAGGCTGCAGCTCCTACGAGCAGTACTTC.